These 32 T cell receptor beta chains came from one sample sequenced in a study of early T cells in non-severe SARS-CoV-2 infection. TCRdb used MiXCR to reprocess the 5' RACE reads, holding one entry per CDR3 protein. The sample contains more than 45,000 distinct CDR3 sequences, roughly 5.5% of which appear only once. The source material was whole blood. The receptor source for this set is an adult who was a healthcare worker with PCR-confirmed SARS-CoV-2 infection or an uninfected control (not recorded which).

This clonotype came up many times. The CDR3 coding sequence is TGTGCCAGCAGTTTAGTGGGTCCCTATGGCTACACCTTC. This codes for CASSLVGPYGYTF. This sequence joins TRBV28 and TRBJ1-2; D gene unclear. V gave up 2 bases and J gave up 4 bases, with 8 bases separating them. This CDR3 has 13 residues. Germline loops: CDR1 MDHEN, CDR2 SYDVKM.

The sample holds many counts of this clonotype. In DNA form, the CDR3 reads TGCAGCGCCCAGGACGTGAACATTCAGTACTTC. Translation: CSAQDVNIQYF. The chain joins TRBV29-1 to TRBJ2-4, with unresolved D. The CDR3 length is 11 residues. Trimming cost V 7 bases and J 7 bases, with 11 bases left between them. The germline V gene encodes CDR1 SQVTM and CDR2 ANQGSEA.

This clonotype turned up a few times. V is TRBV7-8 and J is TRBJ2-1; 9 bases match TRBD2. Germline V lookup: CDR1 SGHVS, CDR2 FQNEAQ. Unmatched junction bases numbered 10, after V lost 5 bases and J lost 5 bases. CDR3 length: 16 amino acids. CDR3 DNA: TGTGCCAGCAGCCATAACAGCGGGAGGAAGAACAATGAGCAGTTCTTC. Its translation is CASSHNSGRKNNEQFF.

There are a few counts of this clonotype. The chain joins TRBV7-9 to TRBJ1-1; D unresolved. The V gene lost 1 base and the J gene lost 4 bases, with 10 bases spanning the gap. The CDR3 has 14 residues. Germline CDR1 and CDR2: SEHNR and FQNEAQ (reference sequence). The DNA of the CDR3 is TGTGCCAGCAGCTTAGACGGGGTCGGCACTGAAGCTTTCTTT. The encoded protein is CASSLDGVGTEAFF.

The chain is built from TRBV5-1 and TRBJ1-1; 7 bases map to TRBD1. V gave up 4 bases and J gave up 1 base; unmatched junction bases: 7. In germline, CDR1 is SGHRS, CDR2 YFSETQ. The CDR3 covers 15 residues. CDR3 DNA sequence: TGCGCCAGCAGCCCACAGGGGCCAAGGAACACTGAAGCTTTCTTT. It encodes CASSPQGPRNTEAFF.

This clonotype was picked up many times. The genes are TRBV12-3 or TRBV12-4 and TRBJ2-1; 8 nucleotides align to TRBD2. The CDR3 has 15 amino acids. Germline trimming cut 3 bases from V and 5 bases from J; bases unmatched to any gene: 6. The DNA for the CDR3 is TGTGCCAGCAGTTTTCTAGCGGGCGGGCACAATGAGCAGTTCTTC. Its translation is CASSFLAGGHNEQFF.

This clonotype was seen repeatedly, ten times or more. The chain employs TRBV12-3 or TRBV12-4 and TRBJ1-2; tentatively, D is TRBD1 (5 bases). Deletions cut 1 base from V and 8 bases from J, with 17 bases between. The CDR3 sequence is 15 residues long. The CDR3 protein is CASSLEGSRAWGYTF. The CDR3 DNA sequence: TGTGCCAGCAGTTTAGAGGGGAGCCGAGCGTGGGGCTACACCTTC.

In DNA form, the CDR3 reads TGTGCCAGTAGCCCAACGGGAGGGTATAAGGAGCAGTACTTC. It yields the protein CASSPTGGYKEQYF. The chain combines TRBV19 with TRBJ2-7; 8 bases agree with TRBD2. The CDR3 runs 14 residues. The ends lost 6 bases at V and 7 bases at J; junction bases unmatched: 11. The V gene's germline CDR1 is LNHDA and CDR2 SQIVND (reference sequence).

This clonotype was found a few times. This chain links TRBV9 with TRBJ2-7, with D possibly being TRBD1 or TRBD2 (5 bases each). The V gene lost 0 bases and the J gene lost 7 bases, with 11 bases spanning the gap. The CDR3 length is 13 residues. Germline-derived CDR1 and CDR2 are SGDLS and YYNGEE. Here the CDR3 reads CASSVGPGQEQYF. CDR3 nucleotide sequence: TGTGCCAGCAGCGTAGGACCGGGGCAAGAGCAGTACTTC.

This clonotype was recorded many times. The chain combines TRBV6-6 with TRBJ1-2; D call uncertain. The CDR3 runs 16 residues. Trimming shortened V by 0 bases and J by 0 bases, and 11 bases separated the two germline ends. Germline V gene sequence: CDR1 MNHNY, CDR2 SVGAGI (reference sequence). CDR3 protein: CASSYSRSSTNYGYTF. DNA for the CDR3: TGTGCCAGCAGTTACTCGAGAAGCAGTACTAACTATGGCTACACCTTC.

This clonotype has at least ten counts. The V gene is TRBV18, the J gene TRBJ2-3; 8 bases agree with TRBD2. The CDR3 sequence is 14 residues long. Germline CDR1 KGHSH, CDR2 LQKENI. V shed 4 bases and J 1 base; nucleotides not matched to a gene: 1. CDR3: CASSQTSGTDTQYF. CDR3 DNA sequence: TGTGCCAGCTCACAGACTAGCGGCACAGATACGCAGTATTTT.

This clonotype was observed many times. The CDR3 DNA reads TGCAGTGCTAAACAGCCCAACACTGAAGCTTTCTTT. Translation gives CSAKQPNTEAFF. This rearrangement joins TRBV20-1 to TRBJ1-1; no clear D gene. This CDR3 contains 12 residues. Trimming removed 4 bases at V and 2 bases at J, with 8 bases between. Germline V lookup: CDR1 DFQATT, CDR2 SNEGSKA (reference sequence).

The table lists this clonotype with a few counts. The chain employs TRBV10-2 and TRBJ1-6; D might be TRBD1 (5 bases). V lost 9 bases to trimming and J lost 14 bases, with 14 bases between them. CDR3 length: 11 residues. Germline V gene data show CDR1 as WSHSY and CDR2 as SAAADI. Here the CDR3 reads CASRDPESLHF. The DNA of the CDR3 is TGCGCCAGTCGGGACCCAGAGTCCCTCCACTTT.

In its sample, this clonotype was seen a few times. V gene TRBV20-1 combines with J gene TRBJ2-7, with 10 bases identical to TRBD2. Losses at the gene ends were 5 bases for V and 4 bases for J; bases not matched to a gene: 2. CDR3 length: 12 residues. CDR1 and CDR2 (germline): DFQATT, SNEGSKA (reference sequence). The CDR3 DNA sequence: TGCAGTGCTGGACTAGCGGAGTACGAGCAGTACTTC. Encoded protein: CSAGLAEYEQYF.

There are many counts of this clonotype. This chain joins TRBV12-5 and TRBJ2-7; 11 positions match TRBD2. CDR3 length equals 17 residues. Germline-derived CDR1 and CDR2 are LGHNT and FRNRAP. J gave up 5 bases and V 8 bases, and 17 bases lay outside the gene matches. CDR3 sequence reads: CASRIESRLAGRHEQYF. CDR3 DNA sequence: TGTGCTAGTCGTATTGAGTCGCGACTAGCGGGAAGACACGAGCAGTACTTC.

This clonotype was seen repeatedly, ten times or more. This sequence joins TRBV29-1 and TRBJ2-5; D not resolved. Germline V CDR1 and CDR2: SQVTM, ANQGSEA. Trimming removed 5 bases at V and 4 bases at J, with 8 bases between. There are 11 residues in the CDR3. The CDR3 spells CSVSFRETQYF. CDR3 sequence (DNA): TGCAGCGTTAGCTTCAGAGAGACCCAGTACTTC.

This clonotype was seen repeatedly, ten times or more. The chain joins TRBV20-1 to TRBJ2-7; 9 nucleotides match TRBD1. Germline V gene data show CDR1 as DFQATT and CDR2 as SNEGSKA (reference sequence). The V and J ends lost 6 bases and 2 bases, in that order; junction bases with no gene match: 5. The CDR3 is 13 residues long. CDR3 amino acids: CSAMGQGPYEQYF. CDR3 DNA sequence: TGCAGTGCCATGGGACAGGGACCCTACGAGCAGTACTTC.

This clonotype showed up many times. The limits of the CDR3 on the DNA are not certain, so only TCRdb's listed CDR3 is given. The chain carries TRBV10-3 and TRBJ1-2; the D segment call TRBD1 is taken from the table without a DNA check. The CDR3 is 23 residues long, counting both termini. Germline V gene sequence: CDR1 ENHRY, CDR2 SYGVKD. This CDR3 is CATTLLAGYTFGSGTRLTDGYTF.

This clonotype was recorded many times. The chain is built from TRBV2 and TRBJ2-7; a possible D gene is TRBD2 (6 bases). The CDR3 is 19 amino acids. V was clipped by 0 bases and J by 0 bases, with 21 bases between them. Germline V gives CDR1 SNHLY, CDR2 FYNNEI. The CDR3 nucleotides read TGTGCCAGCAGTGAAGCGCGGGGACCTCCCCCTATTAGCTCCTACGAGCAGTACTTC. Encoded protein: CASSEARGPPPISSYEQYF. Full variable domain (missing parts from reference TRBV2 and TRBJ2-7): EPEVTQTPSHQVTQMGQEVILRCVPISNHLYFYWYRQILGQKVEFLVSFYNNEISEKSEIFDDQFSVERPDGSNFTLKIRSTKLEDSAMYFCASSEARGPPPISSYEQYFGPGTRLTVT.

This clonotype was counted only a few times. The J gene is TRBJ2-5, the V gene TRBV7-6, with 10 bases that match TRBD1. Germline values: CDR1 SGHVS, CDR2 FNYEAQ. This CDR3 region has 15 residues. The J segment lost 4 bases and the V segment lost 1 base, leaving 3 bases of the junction unmatched. Written as DNA, the CDR3 is TGTGCCAGCAGCTTAGTCGACAGGGGGCGAGAGACCCAGTACTTC. Protein product: CASSLVDRGRETQYF. Using reference TRBV7-6 and TRBJ2-5 for the parts outside the CDR3, the full variable domain is GAGVSQSPRYKVTKRGQDVALRCDPISGHVSLYWYRQALGQGPEFLTYFNYEAQQDKSGLPNDRFSAERPEGSISTLTIQRTEQRDSAMYRCASSLVDRGRETQYFGPGTRLLVL.

This clonotype was seen at least ten times. The rearrangement uses TRBV12-3 or TRBV12-4 and TRBJ2-6; D is ambiguous. V gave up 5 bases and J gave up 4 bases, with 9 bases separating them. CDR3 length equals 14 residues. The CDR3 reads CASSPGSGANVLTF. The CDR3, as DNA: TGTGCCAGCAGTCCAGGTTCCGGGGCCAACGTCCTGACTTTC.

The table lists this clonotype with many counts. The chain carries TRBV25-1 and TRBJ1-1; D unclear. In germline, CDR1 is MGHDK, CDR2 SYGVNS. The CDR3 runs 13 residues. Trimming removed 3 bases from V and 1 base from J, with 6 bases in between. The CDR3 here is CASSEGPNTEAFF. CDR3 DNA sequence: TGTGCCAGCAGTGAGGGTCCGAACACTGAAGCTTTCTTT.

In this sample, this clonotype turned up many times. The chain is built from TRBV29-1 and TRBJ2-1, with D hard to call. This CDR3 is built from 15 residues. The V end was cut by 6 bases, the J end by 4 bases, with 19 bases between. The germline CDR1 and CDR2 sequences are SQVTM and ANQGSEA. The CDR3 bases are TGCAGCGTCCCCTTTCTGAGACGAGGTTACAATGAGCAGTTCTTC. It translates to CSVPFLRRGYNEQFF.

The table lists this clonotype with many counts. The chain employs TRBV19 and TRBJ2-7; D may be TRBD1 (5 bases). This CDR3 is 13 amino acids long. Germline-derived CDR1 and CDR2 are LNHDA and SQIVND (reference sequence). V lost 3 bases and J 0 bases, leaving 6 bases between the germline ends. Here the CDR3 reads CASSMQGSYEQYF. The DNA for the CDR3 is TGTGCCAGTAGTATGCAGGGCTCCTACGAGCAGTACTTC.

V usage is TRBV29-1 and J usage is TRBJ1-1, with 8 bases lining up with TRBD1. Trimming removed 8 bases from V and 7 bases from J; junction bases left unmatched: 9. The CDR3 has 12 residues. Germline V gene sequence: CDR1 SQVTM, CDR2 ANQGSEA. DNA of the CDR3: TGCAGCACTAAGGGGACAGGCGTTGAAGCTTTCTTT. Translated, it gives CSTKGTGVEAFF.

This clonotype was counted ten times or more. The chain joins TRBV11-2 to TRBJ1-2; maybe TRBD1 (5 bases). Germline V gene sequence: CDR1 SGHAT, CDR2 FQNNGV. The V and J ends lost 4 bases and 8 bases respectively, with 23 bases between them. The CDR3 runs 16 residues. The CDR3 loop is CASSSLRGRVLKGYTF. For the CDR3, the DNA is TGTGCCAGCAGCTCCCTCCGCGGCAGGGTTCTAAAAGGCTACACCTTC.

This clonotype was detected ten times or more. This chain connects TRBV7-9 to TRBJ2-7; D is unclear. The CDR3 spans 13 residues. Trimming cost V 0 bases and J 2 bases, with 5 bases left between them. CDR1 is SEHNR and CDR2 is FQNEAQ in the germline V gene (reference sequence). The CDR3: CASSLAEPYEQYF. The DNA of the CDR3 is TGTGCCAGCAGCTTAGCCGAACCCTACGAGCAGTACTTC.

In this sample, this clonotype turned up many times. V and J are TRBV6-5 and TRBJ2-7; 7 bases match TRBD2. Germline V gene sequence: CDR1 MNHEY, CDR2 SVGAGI. The ends lost 5 bases at V and 6 bases at J; junction bases unmatched: 4. This CDR3 has 12 amino acids. The CDR3 bases are TGTGCCAGCAGTCCCACTAGCGCCGAGCAGTACTTC. Translated: CASSPTSAEQYF.

There are many counts of this clonotype. J is TRBJ2-5 and V is TRBV12-3 or TRBV12-4; D could derive from TRBD1 or TRBD2 (6 bases each). Trimming cost V 5 bases and J 5 bases, with 18 bases left between them. CDR3 length: 15 residues. CDR3 sequence reads: CASSRGPGRDETQYF. The CDR3 DNA is TGTGCCAGCAGTCGGGGGCCTGGCAGGGATGAGACCCAGTACTTC.

This rearrangement joins TRBV7-3 to TRBJ1-2; weak D call: TRBD1 (6 bases). The germline V and J ends were trimmed by 7 bases and 4 bases, with 25 bases remaining between them. The germline CDR1 and CDR2 sequences are SGHTA and FQGTGA. The CDR3 length is 17 residues. The CDR3 spells CASNEERAQKGGYGYTF. The CDR3 DNA sequence: TGTGCCAGCAACGAAGAAAGGGCCCAGAAAGGGGGCTATGGCTACACCTTC.

This clonotype was recorded at least ten times. The chain joins TRBV27 to TRBJ1-1; D might be TRBD1 (5 bases). The germline gives CDR1 MNHEY, CDR2 SMNVEV (reference sequence). V lost 3 bases and J 1 base, leaving 15 bases between the germline ends. CDR3 length: 16 amino acids. This chain's CDR3 is CASSLAGLLPNTEAFF. DNA of the CDR3: TGTGCCAGCAGTTTGGCAGGGCTTCTCCCGAACACTGAAGCTTTCTTT.

The chain joins TRBV7-9 to TRBJ2-3, with a weak D call TRBD2 (5 bases). The V end lost 4 bases, the J end lost 5 bases, and 13 bases lay between the germline ends. Germline-derived CDR1 and CDR2 are SEHNR and FQNEAQ (reference sequence). This CDR3 region has 14 residues. The CDR3 sequence is CASSSQTIRDTQYF. CDR3 sequence (DNA): TGTGCCAGCAGCTCACAGACTATTCGAGATACGCAGTATTTT. Looking up the rest from reference TRBV7-9 and TRBJ2-3 gives the full variable domain: DTGVSQNPRHKITKRGQNVTFRCDPISEHNRLYWYRQTLGQGPEFLTYFQNEAQLEKSRLLSDRFSAERPKGSFSTLEIQRTEQGDSAMYLCASSSQTIRDTQYFGPGTRLTVL.